These 9 T cell receptor beta chains originate from one sample sequenced in a study of T cell responses to AZD1222 COVID-19 vaccine. Clones were read by immunoSEQ multiplex PCR, and TCRdb kept only the in-frame ones, dropping some. Here the sample spans over 130,000 clones, approximately 90% being singletons. Sequenced here: peripheral blood, sampled 28 days after the second AZD1222 dose. These receptors came from an adult who received the AZD1222 COVID-19 vaccine.

The chain has TRBV12-3 or TRBV12-4 and TRBJ1-5; possible D gene TRBD1, 5 bases. The CDR3 loop spans 12 amino acids. The V end lost 4 bases, the J end lost 6 bases, and 7 bases lay between the germline ends. The CDR3 DNA sequence: TGTGCCAGCAGTTGGGGGTTTCAGCCCCAGCATTTT. It codes for CASSWGFQPQHF.

The rearrangement joins TRBV19 to TRBJ1-6, with D possibly matching TRBD1 (5 bases). The CDR3 is made up of 15 amino acids. Deletions cut 4 bases from V and 6 bases from J, with 13 bases between. The V gene's germline CDR1 is LNHDA and CDR2 SQIVND (reference sequence). CDR3 bases: TGTGCCAGTAGTACGGGACGGATATCTAATTCACCCCTCCACTTT. Translating it yields CASSTGRISNSPLHF. Full variable domain (remainder filled in from reference TRBV19 and TRBJ1-6): DGGITQSPKYLFRKEGQNVTLSCEQNLNHDAMYWYRQDPGQGLRLIYYSQIVNDFQKGDIAEGYSVSREKKESFPLTVTSAQKNPTAFYLCASSTGRISNSPLHFGNGTRLTVT.

V gene TRBV15 combines with J gene TRBJ1-3; no firm D call. V lost 3 bases and J 0 bases, leaving 15 bases between the germline ends. Germline assignment: CDR1 LNHNV and CDR2 YYDKDF (reference sequence). This CDR3 comprises 17 residues. The CDR3 spells CATSRALAGISGNTIYF. The CDR3 DNA follows: TGTGCCACCAGCAGGGCCCTGGCGGGGATCTCTGGAAACACCATATATTTT.

This clone was found once. V and J are TRBV11-2 and TRBJ2-7, with a weak D call TRBD2 (6 bases). Germline CDR1 SGHAT, CDR2 FQNNGV. The CDR3 totals 14 residues. V dropped 3 bases and J dropped 4 bases, with 13 bases sitting between them. The CDR3 loop is CASSLGVGGYEQYF. Here the CDR3 DNA reads TGTGCCAGCAGCTTGGGCGTTGGAGGGTACGAGCAGTACTTC.

The rearrangement links TRBV4-2 to TRBJ2-1; no reliable D call. The CDR3 consists of 16 residues. Trimming removed 0 bases at V and 4 bases at J, with 13 bases between. CDR1 and CDR2 (germline): LGHNA, YNFKEQ. CDR3 DNA sequence: TGTGCCAGCAGCCAAGATGCCAGTCTAACTTACAATGAGCAGTTCTTC. Protein sequence: CASSQDASLTYNEQFF.

The chain recombines TRBV9 with TRBJ2-3; D gene ambiguous. CDR3 length equals 14 residues. In germline, CDR1 is SGDLS, CDR2 YYNGEE. The V end lost 3 bases, the J end lost 0 bases, and 8 bases lay between the germline ends. CDR3 sequence: CASSARSSTDTQYF. In nucleotides, the CDR3 is TGTGCCAGCAGCGCGCGGTCGAGCACAGATACGCAGTATTTT.

The chain's CDR3 is CASSQDRGTRETQYF. The CDR3 nucleotides read TGTGCCAGCAGCCAGGACAGGGGGACGAGAGAGACCCAGTACTTC. This chain uses TRBV7-9 with TRBJ2-5; 10 bases fit TRBD1. Germline loops: CDR1 SEHNR, CDR2 FQNEAQ (reference sequence). The CDR3 has 15 amino acids. V was pared by 5 bases and J by 4 bases, with 7 bases of the junction left unmatched.

The genes are TRBV5-6 and TRBJ1-1; the D is unclear. CDR3 length: 12 amino acids. V was shortened by 2 bases and J by 2 bases, with 4 bases between the two germline ends. The germline V gene has CDR1 SGHDT and CDR2 YYEEEE. CDR3 protein: CASSLTNTEAFF. For the CDR3, the DNA is TGTGCCAGCAGCTTAACCAACACTGAAGCTTTCTTT. Looking up the rest from reference TRBV5-6 and TRBJ1-1 gives the full variable domain: DAGVTQSPTHLIKTRGQQVTLRCSPKSGHDTVSWYQQALGQGPQFIFQYYEEEERQRGNFPDRFSGHQFPNYSSELNVNALLLGDSALYLCASSLTNTEAFFGQGTRLTVV.

The chain uses TRBV7-9 and TRBJ2-2; D uncertain. Germline lookup yields CDR1 SEHNR and CDR2 FQNEAQ (reference sequence). The CDR3 loop spans 17 amino acids. V was trimmed by 5 bases and J by 1 base, leaving 17 bases between them. CDR3 amino acids: CASSRRAGDQNTGELFF. CDR3 nucleotide sequence: TGTGCCAGCAGCCGCCGTGCAGGAGACCAGAACACCGGGGAGCTGTTTTTT.